These 9 T cell receptor beta chains share one sample of origin, sequenced in a study of blood T cell repertoires in COVID-19. TCRdb's copy holds only in-frame clones and misses some; the assay was immunoSEQ multiplex PCR. The sample includes almost 400,000 clones, around 87% seen only once; the top ten take roughly 0.97%. Sequences were obtained from PBMCs or T cells enriched from blood (not recorded which). These receptors came from a woman between 25 and 40 years old with acute COVID-19.

The CDR3 nucleotides are TGTGCCAGTAGTATACGAGGGGGGGCGGATTTCGAGCAGTTCTTC. Translating it yields CASSIRGGADFEQFF. The J gene is TRBJ2-1, the V gene TRBV19, with a tentative D call TRBD2 (7 bases). V was clipped by 2 bases and J by 10 bases, with 18 bases between them. There are 15 residues in the CDR3. Germline CDR1 and CDR2: LNHDA and SQIVND (reference sequence).

This clone was detected only once. This chain uses TRBV29-1 with TRBJ1-1; 12 positions match TRBD1. Looked up from germline, CDR1 is SQVTM and CDR2 is ANQGSEA. The J segment lost 0 bases and the V segment lost 6 bases, leaving 8 bases of the junction unmatched. This CDR3 has 16 amino acids. CDR3 residues: CSVRGQGAGLNTEAFF. In DNA form, the CDR3 reads TGCAGCGTGAGGGGACAGGGGGCAGGTTTGAACACTGAAGCTTTCTTT. Variable domain in full (rest from reference TRBV29-1 and TRBJ1-1): SAVISQKPSRDICQRGTSLTIQCQVDSQVTMMFWYRQQPGQSLTLIATANQGSEATYESGFVIDKFPISRPNLTFSTLTVSNMSPEDSSIYLCSVRGQGAGLNTEAFFGQGTRLTVV.

The V and J genes are TRBV7-2 and TRBJ2-1, with a possible D match to TRBD1 (7 bases). Germline V gene data show CDR1 as SGHTA and CDR2 as FQGNSA. With 5 bases removed from V and 0 bases from J, the gap between germline ends came to 11 bases. The length of the CDR3 is 15 residues. CDR3: CASSAGQSSYNEQFF. The CDR3 DNA follows: TGTGCCAGCAGCGCGGGACAGAGCTCCTACAATGAGCAGTTCTTC.

The V and J genes are TRBV10-2 and TRBJ1-1; 7 positions agree with TRBD1. Germline V CDR1 and CDR2: WSHSY, SAAADI. This CDR3 is 17 amino acids long. V lost 7 bases to trimming and J lost 2 bases; unmatched junction nucleotides: 16. The DNA for the CDR3 is TGCGCCAGCAATCCGCTAGAGGTTGACAGGGTAAACACTGAAGCTTTCTTT. Translating gives CASNPLEVDRVNTEAFF.

J is TRBJ2-3 and V is TRBV19; 15 bases match TRBD2. CDR3 length equals 16 residues. Trimming took 5 bases from V and 2 from J; bases not matched to a gene: 2. CDR1 is LNHDA and CDR2 is SQIVND in the germline V gene (reference sequence). This CDR3 reads CASSWTSGGATDTQYF. In DNA, the CDR3 is TGTGCCAGTAGTTGGACTAGCGGGGGGGCCACAGATACGCAGTATTTT.

J is TRBJ2-7 and V is TRBV11-2; 12 bases map to TRBD2. Germline-derived CDR1 and CDR2 are SGHAT and FQNNGV. This CDR3 is built from 15 residues. Unmatched junction bases numbered 3, after V lost 5 bases and J lost 1 base. The CDR3 spells CASSQLAGGSYEQYF. DNA for the CDR3: TGTGCCAGCAGCCAACTAGCGGGGGGTTCCTACGAGCAGTACTTC.

V usage is TRBV24-1 and J usage is TRBJ1-1; 7 nucleotides match TRBD1. The CDR3 is made up of 14 amino acids. Germline CDR1 and CDR2: KGHDR and SFDVKD. The V and J ends lost 4 bases and 2 bases, in that order; junction bases with no gene match: 3. CDR3: CATSEGGSNTEAFF. The CDR3 region has the DNA TGTGCCACCAGTGAAGGGGGCAGTAACACTGAAGCTTTCTTT.

The chain uses TRBV15 and TRBJ1-6; D unclear. The V end was cut by 0 bases, the J end by 10 bases, with 13 bases between. There are 15 residues in the CDR3. Germline loops: CDR1 LNHNV, CDR2 YYDKDF (reference sequence). The CDR3 region has the DNA TGTGCCACCAGCAGAGACCGATGGGGAGACTCACCCCTCCACTTT. Translating it yields CATSRDRWGDSPLHF.

The J gene is TRBJ1-1, the V gene TRBV2; the match to TRBD1 covers 8 bases. V trimming: 5 bases; J trimming: 6 bases; junction bases outside the gene matches: 8. The CDR3 runs 14 residues. Germline loops: CDR1 SNHLY, CDR2 FYNNEI. In nucleotides, the CDR3 is TGTGCCAGCAGTTCGGACAGGGTATCTTCTGAAGCTTTCTTT. Its translation is CASSSDRVSSEAFF.